The present T cell receptor beta chain was sequenced within a study of response to subunit inactivated influenza vaccine. TCRdb reprocessed the RT-PCR reads via MiXCR and lists one record per CDR3 protein. Of roughly 550,000 distinct CDR3 sequences listed, roughly 25% are singletons. CDR3 length: 14 residues. Trimming removed 0 bases from V and 13 bases from J, with 14 bases in between. CDR1 and CDR2 from the germline V gene are SGHDT and YYEEEE. This sample was shared with a second study, whose subject was T cells expressing NK-cell markers. That report adds: Libraries used 5'RACE template switching adding universal primer site and UMIs. Beta-chain profiling covered CD3+CD56+NKG2C+, CD3+CD56+NKG2C- and CD3+CD56-NKG2C+ sorted subsets. Also leading the CD3+CD56-NKG2C+ fraction in a few donors were these clonotypes.

This specimen was CD4+ T cells sorted from PBMCs, taken about 11 days after vaccination. The V and J genes are TRBV5-6 and TRBJ1-6, with a weak D call TRBD1 (6 bases). This sequence was found in a man between 45 and 60 years old who received an inactivated influenza vaccine. The CDR3 loop is CASSLGGGLSPLHF. The DNA for the CDR3 is TGTGCCAGCAGCTTGGGGGGGGGCTTGTCCCCCCTCCACTTT. Complete variable domain (other parts from reference TRBV5-6 and TRBJ1-6): DAGVTQSPTHLIKTRGQQVTLRCSPKSGHDTVSWYQQALGQGPQFIFQYYEEEERQRGNFPDRFSGHQFPNYSSELNVNALLLGDSALYLCASSLGGGLSPLHFGNGTRLTVT.